This T cell receptor beta chain appears in the sequencing data of a study of CD4 T cells in relation to SARS-CoV-2 and coronaviruses (dated by TCRdb to the early 2020s). Looking at the study overall: In the ViraFEST assay, PBMCs were grown with antigen for approximately ten days, and TCR beta CDR3s were then sequenced to identify antigen-specific clonal expansions. A median age of roughly 35 years, with a range of about 20 to 75 years, was recorded for the full convalescent cohort of around twelve patients. The Adaptive Biotechnologies TCR-sequencing kit was used to sequence samples from a few pre-COVID donors and the naive versus memory experiments, whereas other data were Illumina-based. Of the 12 convalescent patients, 8 were male and 4 were female, and two of the subjects were Hispanic. Shared crossreactive spike epitopes were mapped to their HLA restriction using patient-derived lymphoblastoid cell lines. The study assessed, at the TCR clonotype level, memory CD4+ T cell crossreactivity between SARS-CoV-2 and common cold coronavirus spike proteins. For other donors in the study, expansion assays were sequenced with a different, Illumina-based TCR-beta assay.

CEF-cultured naive and memory CD4+ T cell DNA received survey-level immunoSEQ TCR-beta sequencing. As for how the authors treated the data: Preprocessing removed nonproductive sequences and CDR3s not starting with C, not ending with F or W, or shorter than 7 amino acids. Antigen-specific clonotypes were called with the MANAFEST web app, based on expansion relative to reference and other culture wells. To be counted as positive, a clone had to show significant expansion compared with the reference culture, at an FDR below 0.05, in 2 of 3 replicate wells. A further requirement for positive clones was significant expansion compared with all other tandem wells, along with an odds ratio above 5. Cultured and uncultured naive and memory CD4+ repertoires were searched for CDR3s previously identified as spike- and CEF-reactive. CDR3 homology was quantified as pairwise Levenshtein distance, calculated with the stringdist R package after three terminal residues were trimmed from each end. What TCRdb holds here is the immuneACCESS table cut down to in-frame rearrangements. Part of the clones is not present; checked against another copy, under half of the missing clones reflect an unresolved V gene, and the others are unexplained. Clone size and V and J calls were adopted from that table, with D and trimming inferred from the DNA. This sample has some 37,000 clones in its table, and over 65% of those were observed once. The top ten constitute 2.8% of the sample.

The research as a whole found: Crossreactive clones showed significantly weaker SARS-CoV-2-driven expansion than monoreactive clones, consistent with antigenic imprinting. In roughly 70% of donors, memory CD4+ clonotypes turned up that crossrecognized SARS-CoV-2 and at least one common cold coronavirus spike. Because no donor provided both pre-pandemic and post-infection samples, tracing the source of pre-existing responses was limited. Sequencing of naive versus memory cells indicated that the assay detects memory recall responses, not primary responses primed during culture. Small numbers of patients and of tested TCRs were a limitation of the study. Crossreactivity analysis was centred on spike protein, so crossreactivity against other viral proteins was not assessed.

V loses 5 bases at its end and J loses 6 bases; junction bases beyond the gene matches: 9. CDR1 and CDR2 are read off the germline V gene as MDHEN and SYDVKM. Its CDR3 holds 16 amino acids, cysteine through phenylalanine. The read is trimmed to its CDR3 DNA, 48 bases read in frame from base 1. As to this clone: Its antigen is unknown. No qualities accompany the bases; no much larger clone lies one base away.

Naive and memory CD4+ T cells were separated from cryopreserved PBMCs through CD4 enrichment, which was followed by EasySep naive CD4+ T cell enrichment. For roughly 10 days, sorted naive or memory CD4+ T cells (more than 90,000) were cultured at a 1:1 ratio with T cell-depleted PBMCs and CEF peptides. Each peptide culture condition was generally run in triplicate replicate wells. Ficoll-Paque PLUS gradient centrifugation was used to isolate PBMCs from either whole blood or leukapheresis product. PBMCs were either cryopreserved at -140°C or used fresh in the expansion assay. The QIAamp Micro DNA Kit was used to extract genomic DNA from the CD4+ T cells.

This clonotype was sampled from an adult with COVID-19. The source material was memory CD4+ T cells from PBMCs, cultured in vitro. The intended sense of this specimen's cell subset or site label: memory (non-naive) CD4+ T cells. The chain links TRBV28 with TRBJ1-5, with 11 central nucleotides matching TRBD1. The sequenced DNA: TGTGCCAGCAGTGGAAGGACAGGGGGCTCGCGTCAGCCCCAGCATTTT. This encodes CASSGRTGGSRQPQHF.